This is a list of T cell receptor beta chains from one sample in a study of blood T cell repertoires in COVID-19. Sequencing used immunoSEQ multiplex PCR; TCRdb keeps in-frame clones, though not all of them. The sample includes about 59,000 clones, about 93% of them seen just once. Sequencing was carried out using peripheral blood. The receptor source for this set is a man older than 75 with acute or convalescent COVID-19. CDR3s include the opening cysteine and the closing phenylalanine or tryptophan. A D gene is named only where the DNA matches it firmly. Size is omitted from some rows. Given values are once, few, many or a class for expanded clones.

size	D	V	J	DNA	CDR3
few	.	TRBV19	TRBJ1-1	TGTGCCAGTACCACGGGGTCGGTGAACACTGAAGCTTTCTTT	CASTTGSVNTEAFF
.	.	TRBV7-9	TRBJ1-4	TGTGCCAGCTGTCCTAGCGCAACTAATGAAAAACTGTTTTTT	CASCPSATNEKLFF
.	.	TRBV12-3/TRBV12-4	TRBJ1-5	TGTGCCAGTAGCTCCCGGGAAAATCAGCCCCAGCATTTT	CASSSRENQPQHF
.	.	TRBV6-1	TRBJ1-2	TGTGCCAGCAGTGAAGGGCCAGGGGTTCGTATGCGGTACACCTTC	CASSEGPGVRMRYTF
.	TRBD1	TRBV6-6	TRBJ1-6	TGTGCCAGCACCAGAGACAGGGCTAATTCACCCCTCCACTTT	CASTRDRANSPLHF
.	TRBD1	TRBV27	TRBJ2-7	TGTGCCAGCAGTTTATCGGGACAGTCCTACGAGCAGTACTTC	CASSLSGQSYEQYF
.	TRBD2	TRBV7-9	TRBJ2-3	TGTGCCAGCAGCTTAGGGGCTAGCGGGGGCACAGATACGCAGTATTTT	CASSLGASGGTDTQYF
once	.	TRBV7-9	TRBJ2-2	TGTGCCAGCAGCTTAAGTATGCAGGCCGGGGAGCTGTTTTTT	CASSLSMQAGELFF
.	TRBD1	TRBV18	TRBJ1-3	TGTGCCAGCTCATCCCAACAGGGGGCTTATGGAAACACCATATATTTT	CASSSQQGAYGNTIYF
.	TRBD1	TRBV19	TRBJ2-5	TGTGCCAGTAAACCTGGACAGGCCGAGGAGACCCAGTACTTC	CASKPGQAEETQYF
.	TRBD1	TRBV24-1	TRBJ1-5	TGTGCCACCAGTGATCCACCTGGGACAGGGGAACAGCCCCAGCATTTT	CATSDPPGTGEQPQHF
.	TRBD1	TRBV11-2	TRBJ2-1	TGTGCCAGCAGCCCCCGGACAGGCATGAACAATGAGCAGTTCTTC	CASSPRTGMNNEQFF
few	.	TRBV12-1	TRBJ2-7	TGTGCCAGCAGCTCAGCGGGGGCGAACTCCTACGAGCAGTACTTC	CASSSAGANSYEQYF
.	.	TRBV24-1	TRBJ2-2	TGTGCCACCAGTGACACAGGGAGCAGGCCCCGGGGGGAGCTGTTTTTT	CATSDTGSRPRGELFF
.	.	TRBV5-4	TRBJ1-6	TGTGCCAGCAGCTTACCCCAGGGATCACCCCTCCACTTT	CASSLPQGSPLHF
once	.	TRBV1	TRBJ2-5	TGCACCAGCAGCCAATCCGGGACTAACTTCGAAGAGACCCAGTACTTC	CTSSQSGTNFEETQYF
.	.	TRBV29-1	TRBJ1-2	TGCAGCGTTGAGAGGGTCGCCTATGGCTACACCTTC	CSVERVAYGYTF
.	TRBD1	TRBV11-2	TRBJ2-7	TGTGCCAGCAGCCTCACAGGGGCCGCCCTCTACGAGCAGTACTTC	CASSLTGAALYEQYF
.	TRBD1	TRBV5-1	TRBJ2-7	TGCGCCAGCAGCGACCCTCGGACAGGGAGGTACGAGCAGTACTTC	CASSDPRTGRYEQYF
.	.	TRBV19	TRBJ1-3	TGTGCCAGTAACTTCCCGGGACACCCGAGCTCTGGAAACACCATATATTTT	CASNFPGHPSSGNTIYF
.	TRBD1	TRBV12-3/TRBV12-4	TRBJ1-1	TGTGCCAGCAGACAGACAGGGATCGCTGAAGCTTTCTTT	CASRQTGIAEAFF
.	TRBD1	TRBV7-9	TRBJ2-1	TGTGCCAGCAGCTCGGGACAGGGGTCTTACAATGAGCAGTTCTTC	CASSSGQGSYNEQFF